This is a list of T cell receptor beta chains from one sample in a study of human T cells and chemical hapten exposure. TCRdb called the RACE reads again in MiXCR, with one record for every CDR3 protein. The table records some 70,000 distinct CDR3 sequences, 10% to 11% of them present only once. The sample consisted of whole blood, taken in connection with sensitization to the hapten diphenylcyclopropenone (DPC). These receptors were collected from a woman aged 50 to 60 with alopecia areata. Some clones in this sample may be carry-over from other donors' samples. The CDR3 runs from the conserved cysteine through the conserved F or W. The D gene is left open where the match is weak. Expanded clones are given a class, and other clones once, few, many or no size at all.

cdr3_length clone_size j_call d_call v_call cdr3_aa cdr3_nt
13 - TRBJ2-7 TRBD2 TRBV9 CASSVLAVGEQYF TGTGCCAGCAGCGTACTAGCGGTGGGGGAGCAGTACTTC
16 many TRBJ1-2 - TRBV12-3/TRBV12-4 CASSLGKQSVFGSYTF TGTGCCAGCAGTTTGGGAAAGCAGTCTGTGTTTGGTAGCTACACCTTC
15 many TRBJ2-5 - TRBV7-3 CASSLTFGGQETQYF TGTGCCAGCAGCTTAACGTTCGGCGGACAAGAGACCCAGTACTTC
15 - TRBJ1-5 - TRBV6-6 CASTVEPGSNQPQHF TGTGCCAGCACGGTCGAGCCGGGTAGCAATCAGCCCCAGCATTTT
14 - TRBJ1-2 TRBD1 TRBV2 CASTGQGIYYGYTF TGTGCCAGCACCGGACAGGGTATTTACTATGGCTACACCTTC
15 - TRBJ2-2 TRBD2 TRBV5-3 CARLWTSGDTGELFF TGTGCCAGACTCTGGACTAGCGGAGACACCGGGGAGCTGTTTTTT
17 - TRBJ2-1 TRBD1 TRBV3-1 CASSHPLGRGLYNEQFF TGTGCCAGCAGCCACCCCCTGGGAAGGGGGCTCTACAATGAGCAGTTCTTC
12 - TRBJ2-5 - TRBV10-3 CAISGIEETQYF TGTGCCATCAGCGGAATTGAAGAGACCCAGTACTTC
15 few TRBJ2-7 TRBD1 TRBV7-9 CASSLNRGHNYEQYF TGTGCCAGCAGCCTCAACAGGGGGCATAACTACGAGCAGTACTTC
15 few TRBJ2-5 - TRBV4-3 CASSQERGRGETQYF TGCGCCAGCAGCCAAGAAAGGGGGCGGGGGGAGACCCAGTACTTC
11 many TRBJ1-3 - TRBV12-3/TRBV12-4 CASGRGNTIYF TGTGCCAGCGGTAGAGGAAACACCATATATTTT
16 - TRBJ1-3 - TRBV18 CASSPHPSSSGNTIYF TGTGCCAGCTCACCACATCCGTCGAGCTCTGGAAACACCATATATTTT
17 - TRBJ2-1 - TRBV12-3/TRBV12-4 CASSFRTTRGLYNEQFF TGTGCCAGCAGTTTCCGGACTACGCGAGGCCTTTACAATGAGCAGTTCTTC
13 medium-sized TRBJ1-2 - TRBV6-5 CASSWGENYGYTF TGTGCCAGCAGTTGGGGAGAGAACTATGGCTACACCTTC
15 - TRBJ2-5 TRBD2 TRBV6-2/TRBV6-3 CASSYQGGIQETQYF TGTGCCAGCAGTTATCAGGGAGGGATCCAAGAGACCCAGTACTTC
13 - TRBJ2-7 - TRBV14 CASSHRFSYEQYF TGTGCCAGCAGCCATCGGTTCTCCTACGAGCAGTACTTC
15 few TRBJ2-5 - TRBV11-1 CASSPRSGGSETQYF TGTGCCAGCAGCCCCCGGTCAGGGGGGTCAGAGACCCAGTACTTC
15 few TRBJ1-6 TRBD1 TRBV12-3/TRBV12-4 CASRKTGTYNSPLHF TGTGCCAGCAGAAAGACAGGGACCTATAATTCACCCCTCCACTTT
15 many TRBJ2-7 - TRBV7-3 CASSPGGSMAYEQYF TGTGCCAGCAGCCCCGGGGGATCCATGGCCTACGAGCAGTACTTC
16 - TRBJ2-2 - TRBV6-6 CASSNSGGQYTGELFF TGTGCCAGCAGTAATAGCGGCGGACAGTACACCGGGGAGCTGTTTTTT
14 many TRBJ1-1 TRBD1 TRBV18 CASSPNTGGTEAFF TGTGCCAGCTCACCAAATACAGGGGGCACTGAAGCTTTCTTT
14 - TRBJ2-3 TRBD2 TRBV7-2 CASSLGGGADTQYF TGTGCCAGCAGCTTGGGCGGGGGGGCGGATACGCAGTATTTT
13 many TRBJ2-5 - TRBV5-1 CASSAARGGVQYF TGCGCCAGCAGCGCCGCCCGGGGCGGGGTGCAGTACTTC
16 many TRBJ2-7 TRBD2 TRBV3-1 CASSSRGTSGVYEQYF TGTGCCAGCAGCAGCAGGGGGACTAGCGGAGTCTACGAGCAGTACTTC
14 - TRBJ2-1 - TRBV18 CASSPRTYDNEQFF TGTGCCAGCTCACCAAGGACTTACGACAATGAGCAGTTCTTC
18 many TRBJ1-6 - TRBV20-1 CSAREWGTPGSYNSPLHF TGCAGTGCTAGAGAATGGGGGACCCCAGGCTCCTATAATTCACCCCTCCACTTT
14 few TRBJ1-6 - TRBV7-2 CASAGTPHNSPLHF TGTGCCAGCGCCGGGACCCCCCATAATTCACCCCTCCACTTT
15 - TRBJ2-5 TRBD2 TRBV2 CASSEGLAVRGTQYF TGTGCCAGCAGTGAAGGGCTAGCGGTCCGGGGGACCCAGTACTTC
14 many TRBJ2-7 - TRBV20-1 CSAQDGTAGYEQYF TGCAGTGCCCAGGACGGAACCGCGGGCTACGAGCAGTACTTC
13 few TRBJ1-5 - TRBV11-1 CASSSSWNQPQHF TGTGCCAGCAGCTCTAGTTGGAATCAGCCCCAGCATTTT
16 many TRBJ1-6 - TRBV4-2 CASSQVIGRVNSPLHF TGTGCCAGCAGCCAAGTAATCGGCAGGGTTAATTCACCCCTCCACTTT
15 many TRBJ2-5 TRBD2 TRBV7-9 CASSLLLAGEETQYF TGTGCCAGCAGCTTACTTCTTGCGGGAGAAGAGACCCAGTACTTC
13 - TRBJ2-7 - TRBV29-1 CSVVTPPGYEQYF TGCAGCGTAGTGACTCCCCCCGGGTACGAGCAGTACTTC
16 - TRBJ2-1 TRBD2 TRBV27 CASEGTSGRGHNEQFF TGTGCCAGCGAAGGGACTAGCGGGAGGGGCCACAATGAGCAGTTCTTC
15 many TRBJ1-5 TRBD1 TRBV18 CASSHDRGRNQPQHF TGTGCCAGCTCACATGACAGGGGGAGAAATCAGCCCCAGCATTTT
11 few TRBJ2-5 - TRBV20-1 CSRRNQETQYF TGCAGTCGTCGGAATCAGGAGACCCAGTACTTC
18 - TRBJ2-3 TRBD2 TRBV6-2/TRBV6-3 CASSYTLGSGGNTDTQYF TGTGCCAGCAGTTACACCCTCGGGAGCGGGGGGAACACAGATACGCAGTATTTT
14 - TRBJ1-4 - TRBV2 CATSSGTVNEKLFF TGTGCCACCAGCAGCGGGACCGTCAATGAAAAACTGTTTTTT
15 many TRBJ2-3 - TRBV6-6 CATHERQTSTDTQYF TGTGCCACCCATGAGCGGCAGACTAGCACAGATACGCAGTATTTT
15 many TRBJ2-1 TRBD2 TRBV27 CASPRAGGTYNEQFF TGTGCCAGCCCGCGAGCGGGAGGTACCTACAATGAGCAGTTCTTC
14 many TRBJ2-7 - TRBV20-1 CSARGAVRTYEQYF TGCAGTGCCAGGGGGGCTGTGAGAACCTACGAGCAGTACTTC
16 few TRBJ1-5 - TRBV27 CASSLHQGNMDQPQHF TGTGCCAGCAGTTTGCATCAGGGTAACATGGATCAGCCCCAGCATTTT
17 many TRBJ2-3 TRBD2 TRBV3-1 CASSQEGLAGVADTQYF TGTGCCAGCAGCCAAGAGGGACTAGCGGGAGTCGCAGATACGCAGTATTTT
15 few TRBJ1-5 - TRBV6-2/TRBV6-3 CASSYYSAQNQPQHF TGTGCCAGCAGTTACTACAGCGCCCAAAATCAGCCCCAGCATTTT
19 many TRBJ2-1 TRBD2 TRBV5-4 CASSWRLAGGIGAYNEQFF TGTGCCAGCAGCTGGCGACTAGCGGGAGGGATAGGGGCCTACAATGAGCAGTTCTTC
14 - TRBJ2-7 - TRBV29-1 CSVAKAGGPYEQYF TGCAGCGTTGCCAAAGCAGGGGGGCCCTACGAGCAGTACTTC
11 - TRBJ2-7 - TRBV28 CATDGAYEQYF TGTGCCACCGACGGAGCCTACGAGCAGTACTTC
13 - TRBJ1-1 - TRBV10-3 CATAVRENTEASF TGTGCCACCGCCGTCAGGGAGAACACTGAAGCTTCCTTT
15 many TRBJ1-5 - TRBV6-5 CASRPIEGRDQPQHF TGTGCCAGCAGGCCAATCGAGGGGAGGGATCAGCCCCAGCATTTT
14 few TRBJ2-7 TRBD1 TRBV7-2 CASSQGQGPLEQYF TGTGCCAGCAGCCAGGGACAGGGGCCACTCGAGCAGTACTTC